This TCR beta chain was identified in a study of STAT5B mutations in CD4+ large granular lymphocyte leukemia. Study conclusions and caveats: Patient CD4-sorted repertoires looked more clonal than healthy CD4+ repertoires, even without putative leukemic clones.

Generated by immunoSEQ multiplex PCR, the TCRdb table keeps only in-frame clones and is missing some. The table includes a few thousand clones, 65% to 85% detected once. Padova, Helsinki and Shinshu hematology units supplied the CD4+ T-LGLL patients. V was clipped by 1 base and J by 6 bases; unmatched bases: 4. This CDR3 is built from 15 residues. Looked up from germline, CDR1 is SNHLY and CDR2 is FYNNEI. Turning to this clone: What it recognizes is unknown.

The sequence derives from a woman in her 70s with CD4+ T-cell large granular lymphocyte leukemia. Sequencing used PBMCs. The chain combines TRBV2 with TRBJ1-5; 9 nucleotides line up with TRBD1. The DNA of the CDR3 is TGTGCCAGCAGTGAAGGGACAGGGGTGAGTCAGCCCCAGCATTTT. Encoded protein: CASSEGTGVSQPQHF.